This entry features one T cell receptor beta chain sequence. The data are from a study of control samples from healthy donors and cancer patients. Profiled with immunoSEQ multiplex PCR; TCRdb holds only in-frame clones, not every one. The table includes about 72,000 clones, about 92% detected once. The V gene lost 6 bases and the J gene lost 1 base, with 9 bases spanning the gap. The CDR3 covers 14 residues. Germline V gene sequence: CDR1 MDHEN, CDR2 SYDVKM. The sample taken for sequencing was blood. This receptor was identified in a woman in her fifties or sixties in good health. The chain combines TRBV28 with TRBJ1-4; tentative D call: TRBD1 (6 bases). CDR3: CASRRQETNEKLFF. The CDR3 coding sequence is TGTGCCAGCAGGCGACAGGAAACTAATGAAAAACTGTTTTTT.